This TCR beta chain was recovered during a study of T-cell memory formation after mild COVID-19. This clonotype turned up a few times. Its antigen is unknown. Findings of the study overall: Pre-infection memory held some responding clones, suggesting pre-existing cross-reactive T cells responded.

V lost 8 bases and J lost 0, with 16 bases in between. The germline CDR1 and CDR2 sequences are SGHVS and FQNEAQ. There are 15 residues in the CDR3. Constant-segment primers and 5'RACE yielded cDNA libraries for TCR alpha and TCR beta, each carrying sample barcodes and UMIs. TCRdb redid the calling of the 5' RACE reads with MiXCR, one entry per CDR3 protein. The sample carries nearly 350,000 distinct CDR3 sequences, over 10% recorded once. The sequence came from a man younger than 35 who had mild COVID-19 (a few samples of this study predate the infection). Cell type and time point are not known. This rearrangement joins TRBV7-8 to TRBJ1-1; D is perhaps TRBD1 (5 bases). The sample taken for sequencing was PBMCs or a T cell subset sorted from them (not recorded which). The CDR3 reads CASGGESVMNTEAFF. The CDR3 DNA follows: TGTGCCAGCGGAGGGGAGTCGGTCATGAACACTGAAGCTTTCTTT.